The 15 T cell receptor beta chains listed next were all sequenced from one sample in a study of blood T cell repertoires in COVID-19. The protocol was immunoSEQ multiplex PCR, while the TCRdb copy is restricted to in-frame clones and leaves out a portion. This table has roughly 86,000 clones, about nine tenths appearing once. Sequenced: peripheral blood. These receptors were obtained from a man aged 50 to 60 with active or convalescent COVID-19.

The CDR3 DNA follows: TGTGCCAGCAGCTCCAGGGCAGGGGTCACTGAAGCTTTCTTT. Its translation: CASSSRAGVTEAFF. The V and J genes are TRBV7-2 and TRBJ1-1, with D possibly being TRBD1 (6 bases). The V and J ends lost 4 bases and 4 bases respectively, with 13 bases between them. This CDR3 has 14 amino acids. Per the germline V gene, CDR1 is SGHTA and CDR2 is FQGNSA.

J is TRBJ2-2 and V is TRBV5-1; 12 nucleotides match TRBD1. The ends lost 4 bases at V and 5 bases at J; junction bases unmatched: 9. This CDR3 spans 17 amino acids. Looked up from germline, CDR1 is SGHRS and CDR2 is YFSETQ. The CDR3 loop reads CASSKRDRGPGTGELFF. The CDR3 DNA is TGCGCCAGCAGCAAACGGGACAGGGGGCCGGGTACCGGGGAGCTGTTTTTT.

This chain joins TRBV10-2 and TRBJ1-4, with no clear D. Deletions cut 3 bases from V and 0 bases from J, with 11 bases between. CDR3 length: 16 residues. From germline, CDR1 is WSHSY and CDR2 SAAADI. CDR3 nucleotides: TGCGCCAGCAGTGAAAGCCGCGCAACAACTAATGAAAAACTGTTTTTT. Protein sequence: CASSESRATTNEKLFF.

The table lists this clone with a few counts. As DNA, the CDR3 is TGTGCCAGCAGGAGCACCGGGACAGGGGGCAGTGAGCAGTTCTTC. It translates to CASRSTGTGGSEQFF. J is TRBJ2-1 and V is TRBV3-1 (or the pseudogene TRBV3-2), with 12 bases identical to TRBD1. The V and J ends lost 6 bases and 9 bases, in that order; junction bases with no gene match: 9. Germline V gene sequence: CDR1 LGHDT, CDR2 YNNKEL (reference sequence). This CDR3 is built from 15 residues.

The chain recombines TRBV18 with TRBJ1-4; D might be TRBD1 (6 bases). The length of the CDR3 is 15 residues. The V gene lost 3 bases and the J gene lost 3 bases, with 11 bases spanning the gap. Germline V gene data show CDR1 as KGHSH and CDR2 as LQKENI. The chain's CDR3 is CASSPGSGANEKLFF. The CDR3 region has the DNA TGTGCCAGCTCACCGGGTTCAGGGGCTAATGAAAAACTGTTTTTT.

The chain links TRBV27 to TRBJ2-7; 11 nucleotides agree with TRBD1. CDR3 length equals 16 residues. CDR1 is MNHEY and CDR2 is SMNVEV in the germline V gene (reference sequence). Trimming cost V 0 bases and J 3 bases; bases outside gene matches: 4. In DNA form, the CDR3 reads TGTGCCAGCAGTTTATCGGGGACAGGGGGGTTCTACGAGCAGTACTTC. Translated: CASSLSGTGGFYEQYF.

This chain uses TRBV5-8 with TRBJ2-5; D not certain. This CDR3 region has 12 residues. CDR1 is SGHTS, CDR2 YDEGEE, per germline. The germline V and J ends were trimmed by 1 base and 7 bases, with 8 bases remaining between them. DNA of the CDR3: TGTGCCAGCAGCTTGCCCACCGGGACCCAGTACTTC. The encoded protein is CASSLPTGTQYF.

The rearrangement links TRBV5-5 to TRBJ1-6; 7 bases map to TRBD1. The CDR3 runs to 14 residues. After removal of 4 bases from V and 4 bases from J, the junction contained 2 bases not matched to a gene. Germline V gives CDR1 SGHKS, CDR2 YYEKEE (reference sequence). The CDR3 DNA is TGTGCCAGCAGCGTGGGACAGTATAATTCACCCCTCCACTTT. This gives the protein CASSVGQYNSPLHF.

This clone appeared a single time. This specimen includes other DNA sequences encoding the same CDR3. The J gene is TRBJ2-1, the V gene TRBV18; TRBD1 aligns across 11 bases. This CDR3 comprises 14 residues. Unmatched junction bases numbered 0, after V lost 2 bases and J lost 6 bases. The germline V gene has CDR1 KGHSH and CDR2 LQKENI. CDR3 amino acids: CASSPGTGGNEQFF. In nucleotides, the CDR3 is TGTGCCAGCTCACCAGGGACAGGGGGCAATGAGCAGTTCTTC.

The rearrangement joins TRBV10-1 to TRBJ1-2; no clear D gene. The CDR3 length is 13 residues. Germline V lookup: CDR1 WNHNN, CDR2 SYGVQD (reference sequence). The germline V and J ends were trimmed by 6 bases and 4 bases, with 12 bases remaining between them. The CDR3 coding sequence is TGCGCCAGCAGCCCCGCGCGGTTCTATGGCTACACCTTC. As protein: CASSPARFYGYTF.

This sequence joins TRBV29-1 and TRBJ1-6, with D maybe TRBD1 (6 bases). This CDR3 is 13 amino acids long. V lost 4 bases, J lost 7 bases, and 11 bases lay in between. Germline CDR1 reads SQVTM; CDR2 reads ANQGSEA. CDR3 sequence: CSVAEGGNSPLHF. CDR3 nucleotides: TGCAGCGTTGCAGAGGGGGGGAATTCACCCCTCCACTTT.

The chain recombines TRBV9 with TRBJ1-6; D gene ambiguous. The CDR3 has 14 amino acids. Germline CDR1 SGDLS, CDR2 YYNGEE. V shed 5 bases and J shed 6 bases, with 12 bases lying between them. The CDR3, as DNA: TGTGCCAGCAGGTCCTCCGGAGTTAATTCACCCCTCCACTTT. Encoded protein: CASRSSGVNSPLHF.

A note on this clone: At one boundary the junction diverges from the germline segment, which might be a read error. The rearrangement joins TRBV2 to TRBJ1-1; 8 bases are a match to TRBD1. The CDR3 length is 13 residues. The germline V gene encodes CDR1 SNHLY and CDR2 FYNNEI. This CDR3 is CAGRQGRKTEAFF. The DNA of the CDR3 is TGTGCCGGCAGACAGGGGAGGAAGACTGAAGCTTTCTTT.

The chain is built from TRBV24-1 and TRBJ2-3, with TRBD1 as a possible D gene (6 bases). Germline-derived CDR1 and CDR2 are KGHDR and SFDVKD. With 5 bases removed from V and 0 bases from J, the gap between germline ends came to 17 bases. The CDR3 has 17 residues. DNA for the CDR3: TGTGCCACCAGTGTCTACTACAGGGCTCCTAGCACAGATACGCAGTATTTT. Protein sequence: CATSVYYRAPSTDTQYF.

The rearrangement uses TRBV2 and TRBJ1-2; no firm D call. The CDR3 totals 14 residues. Germline V gene sequence: CDR1 SNHLY, CDR2 FYNNEI. V lost 3 bases to trimming and J lost 2 bases, with 10 bases between them. DNA of the CDR3: TGTGCCAGCAGTGACAGGCCGCAGAACTATGGCTACACCTTC. Its translation: CASSDRPQNYGYTF. Together with reference TRBV2 and TRBJ1-2, the CDR3 gives the full variable domain: EPEVTQTPSHQVTQMGQEVILRCVPISNHLYFYWYRQILGQKVEFLVSFYNNEISEKSEIFDDQFSVERPDGSNFTLKIRSTKLEDSAMYFCASSDRPQNYGYTFGSGTRLTVV.